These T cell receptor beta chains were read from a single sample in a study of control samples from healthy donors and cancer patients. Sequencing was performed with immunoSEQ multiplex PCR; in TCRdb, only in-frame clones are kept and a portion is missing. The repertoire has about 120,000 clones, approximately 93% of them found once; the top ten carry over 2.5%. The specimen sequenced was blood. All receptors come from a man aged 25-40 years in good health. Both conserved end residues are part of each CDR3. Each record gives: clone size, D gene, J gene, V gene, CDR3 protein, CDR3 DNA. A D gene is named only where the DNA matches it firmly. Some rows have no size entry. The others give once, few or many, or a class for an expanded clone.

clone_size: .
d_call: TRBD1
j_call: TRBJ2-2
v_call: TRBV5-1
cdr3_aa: CASSARQGGTGELFF
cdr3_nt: TGCGCCAGCAGCGCGCGACAGGGTGGGACCGGGGAGCTGTTTTTT

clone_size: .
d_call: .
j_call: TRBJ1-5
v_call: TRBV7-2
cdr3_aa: CASSLEIGRPQHF
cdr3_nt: TGTGCCAGCAGCTTAGAAATCGGCCGGCCCCAGCATTTT

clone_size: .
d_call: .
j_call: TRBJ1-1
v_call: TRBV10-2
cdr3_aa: CASSEGVRAEAFF
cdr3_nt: TGCGCCAGCAGTGAGGGAGTTCGGGCTGAAGCTTTCTTT

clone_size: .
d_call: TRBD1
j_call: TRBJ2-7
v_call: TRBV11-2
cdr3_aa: CASSLETGAYEQYF
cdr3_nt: TGTGCCAGCAGCTTAGAAACAGGGGCCTACGAGCAGTACTTC

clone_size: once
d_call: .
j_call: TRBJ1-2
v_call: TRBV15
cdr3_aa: CATSRDPGARYGYTF
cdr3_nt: TGTGCCACCAGCAGGGATCCCGGGGCGCGCTATGGCTACACCTTC

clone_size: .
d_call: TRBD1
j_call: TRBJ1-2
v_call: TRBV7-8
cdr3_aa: CASSSGTAGYTF
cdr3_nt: TGTGCCAGCAGCTCCGGGACAGCTGGCTACACCTTC

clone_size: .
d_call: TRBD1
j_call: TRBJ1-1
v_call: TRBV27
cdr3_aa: CASSLGTGGAEAFF
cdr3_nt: TGTGCCAGCAGTTTGGGGACAGGGGGGGCTGAAGCTTTCTTT

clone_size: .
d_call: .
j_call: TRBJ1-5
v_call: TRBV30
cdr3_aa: CAWSVTQNQPQHF
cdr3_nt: TGTGCCTGGAGTGTAACTCAAAATCAGCCCCAGCATTTT

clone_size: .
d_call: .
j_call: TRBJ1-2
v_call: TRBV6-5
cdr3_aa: CASSSRSGYTF
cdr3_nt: TGTGCCAGCAGTTCACGATCTGGCTACACCTTC

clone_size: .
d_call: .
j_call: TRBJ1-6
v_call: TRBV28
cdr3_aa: CASSPDSYLKLHF
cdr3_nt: TGTGCCAGCAGCCCAGACAGTTACCTAAAACTCCACTTT

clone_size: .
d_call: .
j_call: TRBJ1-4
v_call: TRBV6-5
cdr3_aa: CASTAAWGEKLFF
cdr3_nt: TGTGCCAGCACAGCAGCCTGGGGTGAAAAACTGTTTTTT

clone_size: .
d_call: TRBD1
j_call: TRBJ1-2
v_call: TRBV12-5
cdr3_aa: CASGLFIGPGTGGYTF
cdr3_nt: TGTGCTAGTGGATTATTTATCGGGCCGGGGACAGGGGGCTACACCTTC

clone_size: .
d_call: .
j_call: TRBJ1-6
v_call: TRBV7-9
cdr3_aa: CASSSSDGAAGRSPLHF
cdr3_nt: TGTGCCAGCAGCTCCTCAGACGGCGCGGCAGGGCGTTCACCCCTCCACTTT

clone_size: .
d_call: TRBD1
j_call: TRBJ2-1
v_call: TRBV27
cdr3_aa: CASSFRTGVENNEQFF
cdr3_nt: TGTGCCAGCAGTTTTCGAACAGGGGTGGAAAACAATGAGCAGTTCTTC

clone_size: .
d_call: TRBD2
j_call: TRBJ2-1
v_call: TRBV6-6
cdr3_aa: CASSYPGLAGSGEQFF
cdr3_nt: TGTGCCAGCAGTTACCCGGGACTAGCGGGTTCCGGTGAGCAGTTCTTC

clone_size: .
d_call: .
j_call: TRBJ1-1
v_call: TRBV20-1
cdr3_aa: CSASDSTEAFF
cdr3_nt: TGCAGTGCTAGTGACAGCACTGAAGCTTTCTTT

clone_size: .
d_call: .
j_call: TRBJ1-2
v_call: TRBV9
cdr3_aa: CASSVADGYTF
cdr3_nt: TGTGCCAGCAGCGTAGCAGATGGCTACACCTTC

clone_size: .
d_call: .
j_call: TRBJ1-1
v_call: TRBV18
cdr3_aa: CASSPPSSTEAFF
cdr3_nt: TGTGCCAGCTCACCACCATCAAGCACTGAAGCTTTCTTT

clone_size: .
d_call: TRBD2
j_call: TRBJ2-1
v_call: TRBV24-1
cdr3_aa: CATSDSTGLANEQFF
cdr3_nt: TGTGCCACCAGTGATTCCACGGGACTAGCGAATGAGCAGTTCTTC

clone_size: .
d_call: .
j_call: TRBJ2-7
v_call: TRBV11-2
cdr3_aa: CASSLGEGEQYF
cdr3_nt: TGTGCCAGCAGCCTAGGGGAAGGCGAGCAGTACTTC

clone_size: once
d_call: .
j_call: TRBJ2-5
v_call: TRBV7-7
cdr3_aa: CASSLGQIQETQYF
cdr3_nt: TGTGCCAGCAGCCTCGGACAGATCCAAGAGACCCAGTACTTC

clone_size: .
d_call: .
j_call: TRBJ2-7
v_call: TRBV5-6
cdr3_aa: CASSRSQDNSYEQYF
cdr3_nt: TGTGCCAGCAGTCGGAGTCAGGATAACTCCTACGAGCAGTACTTC

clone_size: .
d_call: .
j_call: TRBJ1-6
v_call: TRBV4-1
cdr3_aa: CASSYRPRESPLHF
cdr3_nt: TGCGCCAGCAGCTACAGGCCGCGAGAGTCACCCCTCCACTTT

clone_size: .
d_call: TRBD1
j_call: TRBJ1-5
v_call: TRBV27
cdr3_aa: CASSGQGPYQPQHF
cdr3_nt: TGTGCCAGCTCCGGACAGGGCCCCTATCAGCCCCAGCATTTT

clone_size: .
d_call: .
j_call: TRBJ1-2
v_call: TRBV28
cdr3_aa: CASRQGQLYGYTF
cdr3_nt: TGTGCCAGCAGACAAGGACAGCTCTATGGCTACACCTTC

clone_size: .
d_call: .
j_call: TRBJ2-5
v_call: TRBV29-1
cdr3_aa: CSAAATRGPPGETQYF
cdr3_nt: TGCAGCGCCGCAGCCACCAGGGGACCTCCCGGAGAGACCCAGTACTTC

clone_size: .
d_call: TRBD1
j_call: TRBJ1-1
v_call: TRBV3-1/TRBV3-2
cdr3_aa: CASSQERRTGGTEAFF
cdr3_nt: TGTGCCAGCAGCCAAGAAAGGAGGACAGGGGGGACTGAAGCTTTCTTT

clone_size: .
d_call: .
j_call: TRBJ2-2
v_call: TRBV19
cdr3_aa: CASQRGPNTGELFF
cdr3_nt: TGTGCCAGTCAGAGAGGCCCGAACACCGGGGAGCTGTTTTTT

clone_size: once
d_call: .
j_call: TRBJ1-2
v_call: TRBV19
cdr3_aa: CASSPGTANYGYTF
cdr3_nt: TGTGCCAGTAGTCCCGGGACGGCTAACTATGGCTACACCTTC

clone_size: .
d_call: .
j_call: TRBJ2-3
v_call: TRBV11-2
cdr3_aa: CASHAGIRTDTQYF
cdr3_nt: TGTGCCAGCCACGCGGGGATCCGCACAGATACGCAGTATTTT